The clone carrying this T cell receptor (beta chain) was observed once. Sequenced by immunoSEQ multiplex PCR; TCRdb stores in-frame clones only, minus some. The table shows a few hundred thousand clones, with around 87% occurring only once. The data were taken from a study of blood T cell repertoires in COVID-19. At the level of the study: The cDNA or gDNA used as material had been derived from T cells, B-cell-depleted T cells, or PBMCs.

CDR3 length: 11 residues. The germline V gene encodes CDR1 SGDLS and CDR2 YYNGEE. Trimming left V 3 bases short and J 5 bases short, with 3 bases between. The specimen was PBMCs or T cells enriched from blood (not recorded which). The sequence was obtained from a woman aged 18-35 years who had recovered from COVID-19. The chain combines TRBV9 with TRBJ2-1; D gene ambiguous. The CDR3 loop is CASSADNEQFF. The CDR3, as DNA: TGTGCCAGCAGCGCCGACAATGAGCAGTTCTTC.